The subject of this entry is one TCR beta chain. The antigen is undetermined. This sample is drawn from a study of blood T cells in healthy people across ages. Overall study results and limits: Per million T cells, TCR beta diversity dropped roughly linearly as age increased. Naive CD4+ cells and diversity were both higher in long-lived donors than in aged donors. Researchers said unsorted PBMCs prevented a conclusive naive versus antigen-experienced comparison.

A second about 6 to 12 cycle PCR used barcoded and J-beta primers. TCRdb reprocessed the 5' RACE reads via MiXCR and lists one record per CDR3 protein. The sample consists of 800,000 to 950,000 distinct CDR3 sequences, just under 30% of them appearing once. The same data also went into a second study, on T cells of mothers and their children.

The material sequenced was blood. The sequence derives from a middle-aged woman in good health.

This CDR3 reads CASGEGGTYNSPLHF. For the CDR3, the DNA is TGTGCCAGTGGGGAAGGCGGTACCTATAATTCACCCCTCCACTTT. The V gene is TRBV2, the J gene TRBJ1-6; no reliable D call. The V gene's germline CDR1 is SNHLY and CDR2 FYNNEI. The CDR3 totals 15 residues. Between the trimmed V and J ends, which lost 9 bases and 2 bases, there was a span of 14 bases.